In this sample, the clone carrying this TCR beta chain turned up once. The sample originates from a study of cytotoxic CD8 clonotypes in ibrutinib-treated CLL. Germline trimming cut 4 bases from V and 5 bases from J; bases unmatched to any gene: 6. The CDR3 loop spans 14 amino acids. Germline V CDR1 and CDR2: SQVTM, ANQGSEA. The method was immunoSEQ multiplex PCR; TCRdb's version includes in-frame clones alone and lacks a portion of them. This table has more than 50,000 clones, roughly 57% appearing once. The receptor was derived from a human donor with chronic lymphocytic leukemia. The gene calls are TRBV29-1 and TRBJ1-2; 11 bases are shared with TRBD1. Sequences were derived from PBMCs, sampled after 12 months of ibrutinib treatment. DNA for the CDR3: TGCAGCGTTGTAGGACAGGGGGCGCGATATGGCTACACCTTC. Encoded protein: CSVVGQGARYGYTF.